This record covers a single T cell receptor (beta chain). This clone was seen at least ten times. No cognate antigen has been identified for it. No much larger clone exists at a distance of one base, and base qualities are not known. The donors were healthy, HIV-negative adults who had no recently reported acute infections or vaccinations. Only Caucasian adults living in Nashville, Tennessee, USA were represented among the donors. CD4+ T cells were enriched by magnetic negative selection, after which naive cells were positively selected on CD45RA and the negative fraction was taken as the memory subset. Blood was collected by leukapheresis, and PBMCs were isolated by Ficoll-Histopaque density gradient centrifugation and then cryopreserved in liquid nitrogen vapor phase. Purity and quantity of every magnetically sorted T cell population were checked by analytical flow cytometry. Genomic DNA was isolated from every sorted fraction and measured by UV absorbance on a Nanodrop 2000c.

The data belong to a study of shared clonotypes between healthy human individuals (TCRdb year 2020). With respect to the entire study: A couple of women and a few men aged 18 to 49 years were included in the cohort. For each donor, CD4 naive and CD4 memory were each run on three plates, CD8 naive on two plates, and CD8 memory on one plate. The study deeply sequenced blood TCR repertoires of five healthy adults to estimate repertoire size and the extent of clonotype sharing between individuals. To increase sequencing depth and limit assay-specific biases, different laboratories used diverse techniques to prepare libraries and sequence TCR repertoires. Leukapheresis yielded between about 0.9 and 10 billion PBMCs per donor. The paper's findings and limits, for the study overall: Even with the large sequencing depth, rarefaction of the sorted-subset datasets indicated that sequencing was incomplete. Sampling was restricted to blood, and TCR repertoires in tissue are likely to differ from TCR repertoires in blood. Pairwise subsampling indicated that sequencing depth was expected to affect the degree of clonotype sharing among donors. Naive subsets generally had larger estimated clonotype richness than memory subsets did. The genetic and exposure-history diversity represented was limited by the small number of donors. Sharing across several donors was observed for around 5% of naive CD4, over 3% of naive CD8, 2.3% of memory CD4, and roughly 0.4% of memory CD8 clonotypes. Higher generation probabilities were observed for clonotypes shared by all four sorted-subset donors than for non-shared clonotypes.

CDR1 and CDR2 are drawn from the germline V gene: SGHRS, YFSETQ. CDR3 length: 18 amino acids, cysteine to phenylalanine. Only CDR3 DNA remains: 54 bases, in frame from the first base. Trimming at the junction amounts to 4 bases on V and 0 bases on J, and the germline ends lie 19 bases apart. TCR CDR3 regions were amplified from genomic DNA by multiplex PCR using the deep immunoSEQ assay. Genomic DNA extracted from each cell subset was distributed evenly over all wells of several immunoSEQ 96-well plates, and each plate served as one replicate. For sorted subsets, each replicate PCR was loaded with roughly 0.2 ug genomic DNA, equivalent to roughly 30,000 T cell genomes. Purified libraries were quantified with a Qubit 3.0 fluorometer, sized on a Bioanalyzer 2100, and re-quantified with the KAPA Library Quantification kit. A separate single-read 150-cycle Illumina NextSeq 550 flow cell was used to sequence each immunoSEQ 96-well plate. The authors' analysis ran thus. Because the immunoSEQ output held only junctional sequences and lacked quality scores, the filtering could not match the filtering applied to full-length reads. Sequences were annotated with PyIR, a Python wrapper for IgBLAST v1.9, and V/J genes and CDR3 were assigned using IMGT germline references. Reads were filtered out if the reads had weak V/J assignments (E-value above 1e-6), no CDR3, stop codons, out-of-frame junctions, or ambiguous translated residues. A V3J clonotype was defined by an identical inferred V gene, J gene, and CDR3 amino acid sequence. Percentage overlap between repertoires was computed as shared unique clonotypes divided by the size of the smaller repertoire. Three approaches were used to assess repertoire richness: RTK rarefaction, the Chao1 estimator, and Recon v2.1 estimates of unobserved clonotypes. Generation probabilities were computed with OLGA for all TCRbeta clonotypes obtained by the gDNA method from four donors. In TCRdb, the immuneACCESS table is reduced to in-frame sequences with V and J assigned. These tables do not hold every clone; where another copy was compared, an unresolved V gene accounts for under half, and the others remain unexplained. That table is the source of V, J and clone size, and D and trimming were worked out from the DNA. The sample records over a million clones, approximately 76% of which are singletons. Approximately 1.5% of the sample comes from the top ten.

This receptor was obtained from a young man in good health. The V and J genes are TRBV5-1 and TRBJ2-2; the D gene is possibly TRBD2, with 6 bases matching. Sequencing input: memory CD4+ T cells sorted from blood. The meaning of the sample's cell subset or site label: CD45RA-negative fraction. The CDR3 region reads CASSLGGAGSANTGELFF. In nucleotides, the sequence is TGCGCCAGCAGCCTCGGAGGTGCGGGGTCAGCGAACACCGGGGAGCTGTTTTTT.